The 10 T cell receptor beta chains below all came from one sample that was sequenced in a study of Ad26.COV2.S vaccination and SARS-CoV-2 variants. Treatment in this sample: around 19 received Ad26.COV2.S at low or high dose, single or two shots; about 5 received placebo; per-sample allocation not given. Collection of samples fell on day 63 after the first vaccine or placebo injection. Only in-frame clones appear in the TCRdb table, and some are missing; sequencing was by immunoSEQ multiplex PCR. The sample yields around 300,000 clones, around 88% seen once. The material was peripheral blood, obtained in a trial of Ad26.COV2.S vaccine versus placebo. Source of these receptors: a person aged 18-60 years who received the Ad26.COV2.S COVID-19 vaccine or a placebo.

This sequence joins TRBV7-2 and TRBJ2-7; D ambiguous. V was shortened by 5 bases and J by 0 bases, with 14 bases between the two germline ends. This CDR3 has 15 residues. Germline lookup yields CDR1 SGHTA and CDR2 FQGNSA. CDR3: CASSPTASSSYEQYF. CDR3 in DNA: TGTGCCAGCAGCCCTACAGCGTCAAGCTCCTACGAGCAGTACTTC.

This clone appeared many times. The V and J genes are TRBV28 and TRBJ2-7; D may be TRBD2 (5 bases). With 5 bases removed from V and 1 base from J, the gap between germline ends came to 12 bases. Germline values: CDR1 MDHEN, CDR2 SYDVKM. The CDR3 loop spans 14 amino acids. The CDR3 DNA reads TGTGCCAGCAGTACGTGGAGAGGGTCCTACGAGCAGTACTTC. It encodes CASSTWRGSYEQYF.

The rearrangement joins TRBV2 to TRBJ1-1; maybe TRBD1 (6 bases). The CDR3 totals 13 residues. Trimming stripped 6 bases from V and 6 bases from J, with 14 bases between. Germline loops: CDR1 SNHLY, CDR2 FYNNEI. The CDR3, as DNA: TGTGCCAGCAGGCCAACCCGGACAGCTGAAGCTTTCTTT. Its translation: CASRPTRTAEAFF.

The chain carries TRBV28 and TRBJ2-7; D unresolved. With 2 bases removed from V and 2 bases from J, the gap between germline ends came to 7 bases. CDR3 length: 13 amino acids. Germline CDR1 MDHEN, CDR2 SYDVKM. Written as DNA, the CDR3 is TGTGCCAGCAGTTTAGAAGGGCCCTACGAGCAGTACTTC. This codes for CASSLEGPYEQYF.

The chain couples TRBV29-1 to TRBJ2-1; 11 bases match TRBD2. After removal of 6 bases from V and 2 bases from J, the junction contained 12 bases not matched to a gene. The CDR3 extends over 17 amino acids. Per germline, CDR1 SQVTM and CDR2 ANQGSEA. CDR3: CSVQDRRLAGTYNEQFF. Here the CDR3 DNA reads TGCAGCGTCCAGGACAGGAGACTAGCGGGGACCTACAATGAGCAGTTCTTC.

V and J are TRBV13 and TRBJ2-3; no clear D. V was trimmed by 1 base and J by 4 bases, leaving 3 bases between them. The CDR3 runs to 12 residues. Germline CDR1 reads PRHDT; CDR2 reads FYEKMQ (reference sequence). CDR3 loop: CASSLDSDTQYF. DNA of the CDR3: TGTGCCAGCAGCTTAGACTCAGATACGCAGTATTTT.

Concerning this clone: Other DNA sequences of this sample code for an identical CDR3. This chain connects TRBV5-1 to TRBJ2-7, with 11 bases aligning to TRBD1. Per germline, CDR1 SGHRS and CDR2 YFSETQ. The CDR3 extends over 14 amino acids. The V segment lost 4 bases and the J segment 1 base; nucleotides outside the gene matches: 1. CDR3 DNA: TGCGCCAGCAGCCGGGACAGGGGGTCCTACGAGCAGTACTTC. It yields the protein CASSRDRGSYEQYF.

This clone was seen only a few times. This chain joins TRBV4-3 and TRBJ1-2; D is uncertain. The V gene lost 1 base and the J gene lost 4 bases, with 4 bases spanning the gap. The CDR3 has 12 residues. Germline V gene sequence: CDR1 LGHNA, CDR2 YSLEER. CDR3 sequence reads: CASSQGLYGYTF. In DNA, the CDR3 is TGCGCCAGCAGCCAAGGGCTCTATGGCTACACCTTC.

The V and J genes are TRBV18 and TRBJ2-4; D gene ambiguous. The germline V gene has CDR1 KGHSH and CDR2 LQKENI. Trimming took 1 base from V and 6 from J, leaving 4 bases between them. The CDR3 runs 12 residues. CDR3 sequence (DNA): TGTGCCAGCTCACCACAGGGAAACATTCAGTACTTC. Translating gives CASSPQGNIQYF.

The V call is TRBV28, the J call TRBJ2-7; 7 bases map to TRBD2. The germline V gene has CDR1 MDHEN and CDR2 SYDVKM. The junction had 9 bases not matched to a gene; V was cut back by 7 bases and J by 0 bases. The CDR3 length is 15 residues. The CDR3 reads CASIEGGKPSYEQYF. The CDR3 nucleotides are TGTGCCAGCATCGAGGGAGGGAAACCCTCCTACGAGCAGTACTTC.